Listed below are T cell receptor beta chains from one sample, sequenced in a study of shared T cell receptors in the human thymus. The protocol was immunoSEQ multiplex PCR, while the TCRdb copy is restricted to in-frame clones and leaves out a portion. The sample has some 700,000 clones; approximately 83% are singletons. The same sample was also used in a study of human thymus T cells.

Sequencing input: thymocytes. These receptors were collected from a girl less than two years old with a congenital heart defect. Each CDR3 is given with its conserved first and last residue. The D gene is left open where the match is weak. Rows may omit the clone size; those that give it use once, few, many or a size class.

CDR3 DNA: TGCGCCAGCAGTCGTGGACAGTTCTACAATGAGCAGTTCTTC
CDR3 protein: CASSRGQFYNEQFF
J gene: TRBJ2-1
CDR3 length: 14
D gene: NA
V gene: TRBV10-1
clone size: NA

CDR3 DNA: TGCAGCGTTGAAAGTCTAGCGGGGGGGTCCTACAATGAGCAGTTCTTC
CDR3 protein: CSVESLAGGSYNEQFF
J gene: TRBJ2-1
CDR3 length: 16
D gene: TRBD2
V gene: TRBV29-1
clone size: NA

CDR3 DNA: TGTGCTAGTGGGGGGACAGGGGGGCAGCCCCAGCATTTT
CDR3 protein: CASGGTGGQPQHF
J gene: TRBJ1-5
CDR3 length: 13
D gene: TRBD1
V gene: TRBV12-5
clone size: NA

CDR3 DNA: TGTGCCAGCAGCTGGGACAGGGATCAGCCCCAGCATTTT
CDR3 protein: CASSWDRDQPQHF
J gene: TRBJ1-5
CDR3 length: 13
D gene: TRBD1
V gene: TRBV6-5
clone size: NA

CDR3 DNA: TGTGCCACCAGCAGAGATTTGAAATCGAAGCAGGCCGAGAACACCGGGGAGCTGTTTTTT
CDR3 protein: CATSRDLKSKQAENTGELFF
J gene: TRBJ2-2
CDR3 length: 20
D gene: NA
V gene: TRBV15
clone size: few

CDR3 DNA: TGTGCCAGCAGCCAACCTAGCGGGGGGGTCTACAATGAGCAGTTCTTC
CDR3 protein: CASSQPSGGVYNEQFF
J gene: TRBJ2-1
CDR3 length: 16
D gene: TRBD2
V gene: TRBV14
clone size: NA

CDR3 DNA: TGTGCCAGCAGTACTGACATTTTTGAGCAGTTCTTC
CDR3 protein: CASSTDIFEQFF
J gene: TRBJ2-1
CDR3 length: 12
D gene: NA
V gene: TRBV2
clone size: NA

CDR3 DNA: TGTGCCAGCAGCAAAGGGGAACAGGGGTGGTCCAGGTCACCCCTCCACTTT
CDR3 protein: CASSKGEQGWSRSPLHF
J gene: TRBJ1-6
CDR3 length: 17
D gene: NA
V gene: TRBV21-1
clone size: once

CDR3 DNA: TGTGCCAGCAGTTTCCCCCAGGGGTCCGCCTACGAGCAGTACTTC
CDR3 protein: CASSFPQGSAYEQYF
J gene: TRBJ2-7
CDR3 length: 15
D gene: NA
V gene: TRBV28
clone size: NA

CDR3 DNA: TGCGCCAGCAGCCTGGACCCCGCACAGGGAAGAAGTATCTCTGGGGCCAACGTCCTGACTTTC
CDR3 protein: CASSLDPAQGRSISGANVLTF
J gene: TRBJ2-6
CDR3 length: 21
D gene: NA
V gene: TRBV4-3
clone size: NA

CDR3 DNA: TGTGCCAGTTATTCCAGGGGCCTTCCTCCGCATTTT
CDR3 protein: CASYSRGLPPHF
J gene: TRBJ1-5
CDR3 length: 12
D gene: NA
V gene: TRBV6-5
clone size: NA

CDR3 DNA: TGCGCCAGCAGCCAAGATGGTCCCAGCGGGGGGCCCTACGAGCAGTACTTC
CDR3 protein: CASSQDGPSGGPYEQYF
J gene: TRBJ2-7
CDR3 length: 17
D gene: TRBD2
V gene: TRBV4-3
clone size: NA

CDR3 DNA: TGTGCCAGCAGCGTAAGACAGGGCCCCTACGAGCAGTACTTC
CDR3 protein: CASSVRQGPYEQYF
J gene: TRBJ2-7
CDR3 length: 14
D gene: TRBD1
V gene: TRBV5-6
clone size: NA

CDR3 DNA: TGTGCCAGCAGTCCCTCCGCGGGCTCCTCTAACTATGGCTACACCTTC
CDR3 protein: CASSPSAGSSNYGYTF
J gene: TRBJ1-2
CDR3 length: 16
D gene: NA
V gene: TRBV28
clone size: NA

CDR3 DNA: TGTGCCAGCAGCTTAGACTACACCGGGGAGCTGTTTTTT
CDR3 protein: CASSLDYTGELFF
J gene: TRBJ2-2
CDR3 length: 13
D gene: NA
V gene: TRBV11-2
clone size: once

CDR3 DNA: TGCAGCGTTGGGCCAACTAATGAAAAACTGTTTTTT
CDR3 protein: CSVGPTNEKLFF
J gene: TRBJ1-4
CDR3 length: 12
D gene: NA
V gene: TRBV29-1
clone size: NA

CDR3 DNA: TGTGCCAGCAGTTCCCTCTCCGGGGGGCCCTACAATGAGCAGTTCTTC
CDR3 protein: CASSSLSGGPYNEQFF
J gene: TRBJ2-1
CDR3 length: 16
D gene: NA
V gene: TRBV27
clone size: NA

CDR3 DNA: TGTGCCAGCAGACCTAATTGGCTCGGAGGCTATGGCTACACCTTC
CDR3 protein: CASRPNWLGGYGYTF
J gene: TRBJ1-2
CDR3 length: 15
D gene: NA
V gene: TRBV28
clone size: few

CDR3 DNA: TGCGCCAGCAGCCCGGTGGACAGGGGCTACGAGCAGTACTTC
CDR3 protein: CASSPVDRGYEQYF
J gene: TRBJ2-7
CDR3 length: 14
D gene: TRBD1
V gene: TRBV5-1
clone size: NA

CDR3 DNA: TGTGCCAGCAGTGAAAGTAGTTTTGATGAGCAGTTCTTC
CDR3 protein: CASSESSFDEQFF
J gene: TRBJ2-1
CDR3 length: 13
D gene: NA
V gene: TRBV2
clone size: NA